This passage covers 9 T cell receptor beta chains from one sample sequenced in a study of CD8 T cell repertoires and HIV-1 epitope variants. No cognate antigen is known for these TCRs. The table came from immunoSEQ multiplex PCR; TCRdb's copy has only in-frame clones and leaves some out. The sample contains fewer than 6,500 clones, under 70% of which appear only once. Material for sequencing was cultured CD8+ T cells derived from PBMCs. All receptors derive from a male donor with HIV.

This clone was counted only a few times. V usage is TRBV19 and J usage is TRBJ1-1, with 8 bases lining up with TRBD1. This CDR3 is 14 amino acids long. V shed 2 bases and J 5 bases; nucleotides not matched to a gene: 4. Germline lookup yields CDR1 LNHDA and CDR2 SQIVND (reference sequence). The chain's CDR3 is CASSIQGAMTEAFF. In DNA, the CDR3 is TGTGCCAGTAGTATACAGGGGGCTATGACTGAAGCTTTCTTT. Supplemented by reference TRBV19 and TRBJ1-1, the full variable domain reads DGGITQSPKYLFRKEGQNVTLSCEQNLNHDAMYWYRQDPGQGLRLIYYSQIVNDFQKGDIAEGYSVSREKKESFPLTVTSAQKNPTAFYLCASSIQGAMTEAFFGQGTRLTVV.

The chain combines TRBV28 with TRBJ1-5; 9 nucleotides align to TRBD1. The J segment lost 2 bases and the V segment lost 6 bases, leaving 5 bases of the junction unmatched. The CDR3 spans 15 residues. Per germline, CDR1 MDHEN and CDR2 SYDVKM. The CDR3 here is CASRRQGEGNQPQHF. For the CDR3, the DNA is TGTGCCAGCAGGCGACAGGGGGAGGGCAATCAGCCCCAGCATTTT.

The genes are TRBV29-1 and TRBJ2-1; D gene unclear. This CDR3 is built from 13 residues. Trimming took off 1 base at V and 8 bases at J, with 12 bases between the two ends. CDR1 SQVTM and CDR2 ANQGSEA come from the germline V gene. The CDR3 region is CSVEGVTNYEQFF. The CDR3 nucleotides are TGCAGCGTTGAAGGAGTCACAAACTATGAGCAGTTCTTC.

There are a few counts of this clone. The chain carries TRBV28 and TRBJ1-2; D gene uncertain. The V end lost 2 bases, the J end lost 0 bases, and 10 bases lay between the germline ends. CDR1 and CDR2 (germline): MDHEN, SYDVKM. The CDR3 is made up of 15 amino acids. The CDR3 region is CASSLVTEANYGYTF. The CDR3 DNA reads TGTGCCAGCAGTTTAGTCACGGAGGCTAACTATGGCTACACCTTC.

The chain combines TRBV6-7 with TRBJ1-4; possible D gene TRBD1, 6 bases. TRBV6-7 is identified as an open reading frame with a role that is uncertain. The V and J ends lost 3 bases and 5 bases respectively, with 10 bases between them. The CDR3 contains 14 residues. Here the CDR3 DNA reads TGTGCCAGCAGTTATATAGGGGGGAATGAAAAACTGTTTTTT. Amino acid sequence: CASSYIGGNEKLFF.

This clone came up a few times. The CDR3 DNA reads TGTGCCAGTAGTGAGGACCAGAGCTCCTACAATGAGCAGTTCTTC. Amino acid sequence: CASSEDQSSYNEQFF. The chain joins TRBV19 to TRBJ2-1; no clear D gene. V lost 5 bases to trimming and J lost 0 bases, with 11 bases between them. The CDR3 sequence is 15 residues long. Germline V CDR1 and CDR2: LNHDA, SQIVND (reference sequence). Filled out from reference TRBV19 and TRBJ2-1, the complete variable domain reads DGGITQSPKYLFRKEGQNVTLSCEQNLNHDAMYWYRQDPGQGLRLIYYSQIVNDFQKGDIAEGYSVSREKKESFPLTVTSAQKNPTAFYLCASSEDQSSYNEQFFGPGTRLTVL.

The rearrangement links TRBV14 to TRBJ2-3; 7 positions match TRBD2. The germline V gene encodes CDR1 SGHDN and CDR2 FVKESK. Unmatched junction bases numbered 11, after V lost 0 bases and J lost 5 bases. The CDR3 runs to 17 residues. This CDR3 is CASSQDRREGRGDTQYF. The CDR3 nucleotides read TGTGCCAGCAGCCAAGATAGGAGGGAGGGCCGGGGAGATACGCAGTATTTT. Full variable domain (outside the CDR3, taken from reference TRBV14 and TRBJ2-3): EAGVTQFPSHSVIEKGQTVTLRCDPISGHDNLYWYRRVMGKEIKFLLHFVKESKQDESGMPNNRFLAERTGGTYSTLKVQPAELEDSGVYFCASSQDRREGRGDTQYFGPGTRLTVL.

The chain employs TRBV19 and TRBJ2-1, with a weak D call TRBD2 (6 bases). Between the trimmed V and J ends, which lost 10 bases and 2 bases, there was a span of 12 bases. CDR3 length equals 13 residues. Germline CDR1 and CDR2: LNHDA and SQIVND (reference sequence). CDR3 loop: CATETSTYNEQFF. The DNA for the CDR3 is TGTGCCACCGAAACTAGCACCTACAATGAGCAGTTCTTC.

Within the sample, this clone is medium-sized. The rearrangement joins TRBV2 to TRBJ2-1; the match to TRBD2 covers 8 bases. The CDR3 length is 14 residues. V was pared by 6 bases and J by 8 bases, with 9 bases of the junction left unmatched. The germline CDR1 and CDR2 sequences are SNHLY and FYNNEI. CDR3 nucleotide sequence: TGTGCCAGCAGCAATAGCGGGATGAACGATGAGCAGTTCTTC. It is translated as CASSNSGMNDEQFF.